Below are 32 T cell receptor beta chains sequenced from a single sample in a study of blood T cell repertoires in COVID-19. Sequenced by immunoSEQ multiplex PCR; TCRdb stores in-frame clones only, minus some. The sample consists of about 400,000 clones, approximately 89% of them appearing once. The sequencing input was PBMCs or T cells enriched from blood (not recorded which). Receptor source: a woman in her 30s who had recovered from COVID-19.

This CDR3 is CAWEGGLGTIYF. CDR3 coding DNA: TGTGCCTGGGAAGGGGGCCTGGGCACCATATATTTT. The chain carries TRBV30 and TRBJ1-3, with 7 bases lining up with TRBD1. The CDR3 runs 12 residues. Germline CDR1 reads GTSNPN; CDR2 reads SVGIG (reference sequence). J was trimmed by 9 bases and V by 5 bases; bases with no gene match: 7.

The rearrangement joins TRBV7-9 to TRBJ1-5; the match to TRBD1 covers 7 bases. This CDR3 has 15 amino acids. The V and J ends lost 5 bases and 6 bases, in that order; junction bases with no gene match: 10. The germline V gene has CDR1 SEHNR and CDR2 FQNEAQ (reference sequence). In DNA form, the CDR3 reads TGTGCCAGCAGCGGCGACAGGGAGTTTGTTCAGCCCCAGCATTTT. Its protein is CASSGDREFVQPQHF.

CDR3 bases: TGTGCCAGCAGCCGATGGGACAGGGTAAGGTACGAGCAGTACTTC. Its translation is CASSRWDRVRYEQYF. The rearrangement joins TRBV4-2 to TRBJ2-7, with 9 bases that match TRBD1. There are 15 residues in the CDR3. Trimming removed 4 bases from V and 4 bases from J; junction bases left unmatched: 8. Per germline, CDR1 LGHNA and CDR2 YNFKEQ.

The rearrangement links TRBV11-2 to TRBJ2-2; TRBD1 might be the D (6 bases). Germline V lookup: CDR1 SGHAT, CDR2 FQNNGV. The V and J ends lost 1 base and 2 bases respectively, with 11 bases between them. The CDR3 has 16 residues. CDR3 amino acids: CASSLVGQSNTGELFF. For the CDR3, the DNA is TGTGCCAGCAGCTTAGTAGGACAGTCCAACACCGGGGAGCTGTTTTTT.

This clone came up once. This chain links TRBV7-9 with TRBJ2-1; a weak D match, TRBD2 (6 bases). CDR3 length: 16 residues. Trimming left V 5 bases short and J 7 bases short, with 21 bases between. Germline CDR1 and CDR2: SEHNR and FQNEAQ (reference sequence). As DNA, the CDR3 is TGTGCCAGCAGCCGACTTCTAGCGAGGGAGTCGAATGAGCAGTTCTTC. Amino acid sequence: CASSRLLARESNEQFF.

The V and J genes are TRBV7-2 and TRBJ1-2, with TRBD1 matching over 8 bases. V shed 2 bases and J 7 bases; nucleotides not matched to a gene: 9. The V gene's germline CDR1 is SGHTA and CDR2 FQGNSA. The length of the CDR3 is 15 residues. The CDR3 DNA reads TGTGCCAGCAGCTTAAAGAGGACAGGGTCTAGTGGCTACACCTTC. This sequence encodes CASSLKRTGSSGYTF.

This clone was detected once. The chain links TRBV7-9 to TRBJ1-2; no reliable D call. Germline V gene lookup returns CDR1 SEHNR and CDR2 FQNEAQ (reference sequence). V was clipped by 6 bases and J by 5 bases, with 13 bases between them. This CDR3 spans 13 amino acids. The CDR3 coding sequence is TGTGCCAGCAGTCCGGGGAATGTGTATGGCTACACCTTC. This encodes CASSPGNVYGYTF.

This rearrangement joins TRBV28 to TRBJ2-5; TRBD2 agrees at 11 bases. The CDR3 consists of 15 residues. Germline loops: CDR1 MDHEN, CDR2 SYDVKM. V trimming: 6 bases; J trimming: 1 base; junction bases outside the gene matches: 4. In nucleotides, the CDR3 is TGTGCCAGCAGCCCCGGGACTAGCGGCCAAGAGACCCAGTACTTC. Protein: CASSPGTSGQETQYF.

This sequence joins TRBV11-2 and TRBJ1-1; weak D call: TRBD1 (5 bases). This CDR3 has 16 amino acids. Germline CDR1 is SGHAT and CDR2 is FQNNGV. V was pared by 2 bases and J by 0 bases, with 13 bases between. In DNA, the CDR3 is TGTGCCAGCAGCTTAATAGGGGCAGGTTTGAACACTGAAGCTTTCTTT. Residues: CASSLIGAGLNTEAFF.

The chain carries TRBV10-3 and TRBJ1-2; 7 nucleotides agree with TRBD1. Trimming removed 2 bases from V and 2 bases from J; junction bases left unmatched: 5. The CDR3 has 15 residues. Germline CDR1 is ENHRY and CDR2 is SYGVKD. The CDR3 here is CAISEMTGLNYGYTF. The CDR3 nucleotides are TGTGCCATCAGTGAGATGACAGGGCTAAACTATGGCTACACCTTC.

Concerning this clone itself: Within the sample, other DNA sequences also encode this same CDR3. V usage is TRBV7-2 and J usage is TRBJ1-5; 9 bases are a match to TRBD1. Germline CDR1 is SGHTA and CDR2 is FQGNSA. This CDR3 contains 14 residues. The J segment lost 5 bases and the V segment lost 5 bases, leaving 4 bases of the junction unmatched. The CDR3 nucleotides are TGTGCCAGCAGCCCGAGGACAGGGGATCAGCCCCAGCATTTT. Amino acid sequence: CASSPRTGDQPQHF. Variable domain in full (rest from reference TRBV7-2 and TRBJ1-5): GAGVSQSPSNKVTEKGKDVELRCDPISGHTALYWYRQSLGQGLEFLIYFQGNSAPDKSGLPSDRFSAERTGGSVSTLTIQRTQQEDSAVYLCASSPRTGDQPQHFGDGTRLSIL.

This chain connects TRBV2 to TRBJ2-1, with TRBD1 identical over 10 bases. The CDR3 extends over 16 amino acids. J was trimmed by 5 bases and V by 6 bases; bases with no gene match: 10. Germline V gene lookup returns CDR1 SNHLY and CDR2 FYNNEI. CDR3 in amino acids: CASSAMGGQGHNEQFF. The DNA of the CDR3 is TGTGCCAGCAGCGCCATGGGGGGACAGGGGCACAATGAGCAGTTCTTC. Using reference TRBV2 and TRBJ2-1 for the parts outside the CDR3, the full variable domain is EPEVTQTPSHQVTQMGQEVILRCVPISNHLYFYWYRQILGQKVEFLVSFYNNEISEKSEIFDDQFSVERPDGSNFTLKIRSTKLEDSAMYFCASSAMGGQGHNEQFFGPGTRLTVL.

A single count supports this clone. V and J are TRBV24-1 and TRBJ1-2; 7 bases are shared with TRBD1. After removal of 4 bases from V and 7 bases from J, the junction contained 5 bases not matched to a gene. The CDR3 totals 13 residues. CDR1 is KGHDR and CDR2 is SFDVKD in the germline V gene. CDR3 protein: CATSDTGVSGYTF. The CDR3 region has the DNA TGTGCCACCAGTGACACAGGGGTTTCTGGCTACACCTTC.

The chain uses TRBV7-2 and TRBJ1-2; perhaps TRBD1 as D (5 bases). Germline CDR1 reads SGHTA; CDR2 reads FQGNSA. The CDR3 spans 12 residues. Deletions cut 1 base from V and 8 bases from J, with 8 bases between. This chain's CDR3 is CASSLVRGGYTF. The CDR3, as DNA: TGTGCCAGCAGCTTAGTTCGGGGGGGCTACACCTTC.

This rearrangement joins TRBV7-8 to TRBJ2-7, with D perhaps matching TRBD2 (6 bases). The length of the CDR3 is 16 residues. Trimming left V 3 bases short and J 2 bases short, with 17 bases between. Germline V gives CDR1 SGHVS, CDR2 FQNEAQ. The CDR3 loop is CASSLLGGRSPYEQYF. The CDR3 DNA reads TGTGCCAGCAGCTTGTTGGGAGGCCGGTCCCCCTACGAGCAGTACTTC.

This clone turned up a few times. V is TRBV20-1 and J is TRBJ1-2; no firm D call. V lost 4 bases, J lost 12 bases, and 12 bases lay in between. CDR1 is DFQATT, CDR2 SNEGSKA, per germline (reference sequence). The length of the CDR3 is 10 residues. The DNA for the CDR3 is TGCAGTGCTATTAGTTCCGAGCACACCTTC. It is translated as CSAISSEHTF.

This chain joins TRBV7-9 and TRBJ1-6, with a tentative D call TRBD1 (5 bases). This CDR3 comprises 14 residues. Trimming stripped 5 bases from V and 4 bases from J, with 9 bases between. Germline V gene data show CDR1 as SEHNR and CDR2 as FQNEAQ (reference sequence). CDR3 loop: CASSTQGYNSPLHF. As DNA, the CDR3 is TGTGCCAGCAGCACCCAGGGATATAATTCACCCCTCCACTTT.

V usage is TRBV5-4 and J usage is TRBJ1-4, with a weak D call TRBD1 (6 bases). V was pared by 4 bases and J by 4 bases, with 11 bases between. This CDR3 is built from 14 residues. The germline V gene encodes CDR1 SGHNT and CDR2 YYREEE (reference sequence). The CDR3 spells CASSKDRLNEKLFF. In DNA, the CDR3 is TGTGCCAGCAGCAAGGACAGACTTAATGAAAAACTGTTTTTT.

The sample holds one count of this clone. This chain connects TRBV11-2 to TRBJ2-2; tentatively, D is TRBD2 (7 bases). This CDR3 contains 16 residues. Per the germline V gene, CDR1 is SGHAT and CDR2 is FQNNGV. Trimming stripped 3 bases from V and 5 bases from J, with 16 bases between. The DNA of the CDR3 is TGTGCCAGCAGCTTCCGGGGGGCGTCACGGACCGGGGAGCTGTTTTTT. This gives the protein CASSFRGASRTGELFF.

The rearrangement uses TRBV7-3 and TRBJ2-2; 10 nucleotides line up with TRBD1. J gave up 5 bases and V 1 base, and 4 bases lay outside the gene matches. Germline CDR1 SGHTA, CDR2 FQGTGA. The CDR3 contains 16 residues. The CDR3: CASSLIGTGETGELFF. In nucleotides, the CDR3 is TGTGCCAGCAGCTTAATTGGGACAGGGGAGACCGGGGAGCTGTTTTTT.

This CDR3 is CATNQGSVEAFF. The CDR3 region has the DNA TGTGCCACAAATCAGGGTAGTGTTGAAGCTTTCTTT. The chain uses TRBV10-3 and TRBJ1-1; possibly TRBD1 for D (5 bases). The CDR3 totals 12 residues. Trimming cost V 10 bases and J 7 bases, with 16 bases left between them. Per the germline V gene, CDR1 is ENHRY and CDR2 is SYGVKD.

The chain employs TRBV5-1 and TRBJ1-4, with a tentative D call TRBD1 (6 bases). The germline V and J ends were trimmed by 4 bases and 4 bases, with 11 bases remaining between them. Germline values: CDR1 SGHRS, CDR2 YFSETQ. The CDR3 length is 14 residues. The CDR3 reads CASSVGQFNEKLFF. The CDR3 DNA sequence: TGCGCCAGCAGCGTCGGACAGTTTAATGAAAAACTGTTTTTT.

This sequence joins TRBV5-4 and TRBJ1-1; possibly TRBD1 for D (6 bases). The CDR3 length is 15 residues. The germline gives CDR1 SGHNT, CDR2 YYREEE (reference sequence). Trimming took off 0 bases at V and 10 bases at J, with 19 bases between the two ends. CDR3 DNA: TGTGCCAGCAGCTTGGGAGGGGGTATCCATGTCGGAGCTTTCTTT. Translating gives CASSLGGGIHVGAFF. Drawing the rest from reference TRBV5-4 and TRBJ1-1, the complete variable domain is ETGVTQSPTHLIKTRGQQVTLRCSSQSGHNTVSWYQQALGQGPQFIFQYYREEENGRGNFPPRFSGLQFPNYSSELNVNALELDDSALYLCASSLGGGIHVGAFFGQGTRLTVV.

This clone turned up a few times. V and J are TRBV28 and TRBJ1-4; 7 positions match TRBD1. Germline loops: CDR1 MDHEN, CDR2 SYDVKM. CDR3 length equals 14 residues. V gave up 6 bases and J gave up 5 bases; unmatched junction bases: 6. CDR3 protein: CASSPGQRNEKLFF. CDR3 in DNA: TGTGCCAGCAGCCCGGGACAGAGAAATGAAAAACTGTTTTTT.

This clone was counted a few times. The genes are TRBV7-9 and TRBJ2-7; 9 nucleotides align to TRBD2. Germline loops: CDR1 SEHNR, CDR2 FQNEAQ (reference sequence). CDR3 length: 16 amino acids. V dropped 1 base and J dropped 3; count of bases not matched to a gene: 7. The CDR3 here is CASSLVVGLADYEQYF. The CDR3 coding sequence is TGTGCCAGCAGCTTAGTTGTGGGACTAGCCGACTACGAGCAGTACTTC.

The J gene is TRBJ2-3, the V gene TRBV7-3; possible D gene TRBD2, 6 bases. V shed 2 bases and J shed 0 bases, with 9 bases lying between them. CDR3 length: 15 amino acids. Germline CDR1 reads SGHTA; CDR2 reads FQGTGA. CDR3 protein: CASSLGGMSTDTQYF. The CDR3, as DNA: TGTGCCAGCAGCTTAGGCGGGATGAGCACAGATACGCAGTATTTT. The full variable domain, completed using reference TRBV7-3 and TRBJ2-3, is GAGVSQTPSNKVTEKGKYVELRCDPISGHTALYWYRQSLGQGPEFLIYFQGTGAADDSGLPNDRFFAVRPEGSVSTLKIQRTERGDSAVYLCASSLGGMSTDTQYFGPGTRLTVL.

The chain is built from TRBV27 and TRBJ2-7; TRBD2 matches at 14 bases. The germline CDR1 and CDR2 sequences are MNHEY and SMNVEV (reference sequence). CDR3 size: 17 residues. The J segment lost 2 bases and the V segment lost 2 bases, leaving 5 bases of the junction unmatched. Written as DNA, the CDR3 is TGTGCCAGCAGTTTAGGGGGACTAGCGGGAGTCCCCTACGAGCAGTACTTC. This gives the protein CASSLGGLAGVPYEQYF.

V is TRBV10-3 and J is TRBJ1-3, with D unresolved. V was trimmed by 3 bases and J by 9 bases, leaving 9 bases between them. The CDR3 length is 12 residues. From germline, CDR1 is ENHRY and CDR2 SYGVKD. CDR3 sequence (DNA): TGTGCCATCAGTGATAGTTCCTCCACCATATATTTT. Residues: CAISDSSSTIYF.

The CDR3 spells CATSRLEVGEKLFF. The CDR3 bases are TGTGCCACCAGCAGATTGGAGGTCGGTGAAAAACTGTTTTTT. The chain employs TRBV15 and TRBJ1-4; D uncertain. Between the trimmed V and J ends, which lost 2 bases and 7 bases, there was a span of 11 bases. This CDR3 is 14 amino acids long. Germline loops: CDR1 LNHNV, CDR2 YYDKDF (reference sequence). The full variable domain, its missing parts supplied by reference TRBV15 and TRBJ1-4, is DAMVIQNPRYQVTQFGKPVTLSCSQTLNHNVMYWYQQKSSQAPKLLFHYYDKDFNNEADTPDNFQSRRPNTSFCFLDIRSPGLGDTAMYLCATSRLEVGEKLFFGSGTQLSVL.

In DNA, the CDR3 is TGTGCCAGCTCACCAACACAGGGGGATACGCAGTATTTT. Translating it yields CASSPTQGDTQYF. The rearrangement uses TRBV18 and TRBJ2-3; 7 bases are shared with TRBD1. This CDR3 spans 13 amino acids. V lost 2 bases to trimming and J lost 6 bases; unmatched junction nucleotides: 2. Germline lookup yields CDR1 KGHSH and CDR2 LQKENI.

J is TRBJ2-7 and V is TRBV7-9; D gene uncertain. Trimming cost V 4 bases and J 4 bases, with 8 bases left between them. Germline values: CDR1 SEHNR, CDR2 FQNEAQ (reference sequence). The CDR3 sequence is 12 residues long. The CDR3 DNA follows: TGTGCCAGCAGCTCAGTCAGATACGAGCAGTACTTC. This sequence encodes CASSSVRYEQYF.

Written as DNA, the CDR3 is TGTGCCAGCACCATCAGAGGAAAATACAATGAGCAGTTCTTC. This translates into CASTIRGKYNEQFF. V and J are TRBV7-9 and TRBJ2-1, with D unresolved. Germline-derived CDR1 and CDR2 are SEHNR and FQNEAQ (reference sequence). V shed 7 bases and J shed 4 bases, with 14 bases lying between them. The CDR3 length is 14 residues.